These 8 T cell receptor beta chains were all obtained from the same sample, sequenced in a study of T cell changes during pregnancy in multiple sclerosis. Measured with immunoSEQ multiplex PCR; TCRdb has only the in-frame clones, and not every one. Of 52,000 or so clones listed, 85% to 95% are singletons. This sample comprised CD4+ T cells from peripheral blood mononuclear cells, obtained in the second trimester of pregnancy. The source of these receptors is a female donor with multiple sclerosis, enrolled in a pregnancy study.

The gene calls are TRBV30 and TRBJ2-1, with 9 bases fitting TRBD2. Germline loops: CDR1 GTSNPN, CDR2 SVGIG (reference sequence). The V gene end was trimmed by 4 bases and the J gene end by 7 bases; junction bases not matched to a gene: 8. This CDR3 contains 14 residues. CDR3 sequence reads: CAWMIVAGDNEQFF. CDR3 nucleotide sequence: TGTGCCTGGATGATAGTAGCGGGGGATAATGAGCAGTTCTTC.

This chain connects TRBV6-1 to TRBJ2-3; 9 bases fit TRBD1. The CDR3 runs to 16 residues. J was trimmed by 4 bases and V by 0 bases; bases with no gene match: 5. Germline V gene lookup returns CDR1 MNHNS and CDR2 SASEGT. The CDR3 loop is CASSEAPGQGADTQYF. The CDR3 DNA reads as TGTGCCAGCAGTGAAGCGCCGGGACAGGGCGCAGATACGCAGTATTTT.

The gene calls are TRBV27 and TRBJ2-1; D gene uncertain. Trimming removed 7 bases from V and 2 bases from J, with 18 bases in between. The CDR3 is 16 amino acids. Germline CDR1 is MNHEY and CDR2 is SMNVEV (reference sequence). The CDR3 DNA reads TGTGCCAGCACCAAGAGCGCCGCCTATACCTACAATGAGCAGTTCTTC. Protein product: CASTKSAAYTYNEQFF.

The V call is TRBV7-9, the J call TRBJ2-7, with TRBD1 matching over 8 bases. The CDR3 length is 14 residues. Germline CDR1 SEHNR, CDR2 FQNEAQ (reference sequence). J was trimmed by 4 bases and V by 0 bases; bases with no gene match: 2. This chain's CDR3 is CASSLAQGDYEQYF. The CDR3 coding sequence is TGTGCCAGCAGCTTAGCACAGGGGGATTACGAGCAGTACTTC.

The genes are TRBV15 and TRBJ2-3; D gene unclear. V was clipped by 0 bases and J by 2 bases, with 9 bases between them. CDR1 is LNHNV and CDR2 is YYDKDF in the germline V gene (reference sequence). The CDR3 runs 15 residues. In DNA, the CDR3 is TGTGCCACCAGCAGAGATCGAGGAGTCACAGATACGCAGTATTTT. This gives the protein CATSRDRGVTDTQYF.

V usage is TRBV27 and J usage is TRBJ2-3; 8 positions match TRBD2. V shed 3 bases, J shed 0 bases, and the junction held 5 bases outside the gene matches. CDR1 and CDR2 (germline): MNHEY, SMNVEV (reference sequence). The CDR3 has 16 residues. The CDR3 here is CASSFWLAGSTDTQYF. As DNA, the CDR3 is TGTGCCAGCAGTTTTTGGCTAGCGGGTAGCACAGATACGCAGTATTTT.

This chain uses TRBV7-3 with TRBJ1-1; maybe TRBD1 (6 bases). CDR3 size: 15 residues. Per germline, CDR1 SGHTA and CDR2 FQGTGA. V was shortened by 5 bases and J by 1 base, with 14 bases between the two germline ends. Here the CDR3 reads CASSPSQGRNTEAFF. CDR3 DNA: TGTGCCAGCAGCCCGAGTCAGGGGAGGAACACTGAAGCTTTCTTT.

V and J are TRBV7-9 and TRBJ2-5, with a possible D match to TRBD2 (6 bases). CDR3 length equals 15 residues. CDR1 SEHNR and CDR2 FQNEAQ come from the germline V gene (reference sequence). Trimming left V 1 base short and J 5 bases short, with 14 bases between. The CDR3 DNA is TGTGCCAGCAGCTTAGGGGACTCTTCAGCGGAGACCCAGTACTTC. Translating gives CASSLGDSSAETQYF. Variable domain in full (rest from reference TRBV7-9 and TRBJ2-5): DTGVSQNPRHKITKRGQNVTFRCDPISEHNRLYWYRQTLGQGPEFLTYFQNEAQLEKSRLLSDRFSAERPKGSFSTLEIQRTEQGDSAMYLCASSLGDSSAETQYFGPGTRLLVL.